The clone carrying this T cell receptor beta chain was seen more than once but under ten times. This sample stems from a study of regulatory T cells in long-lasting Graves disease. TCR beta libraries were built with iRepertoire HTBI primers and Arm-PCR of CDR3 regions. From the multiplex PCR reads, TCRdb called clonotypes with MiXCR, one entry per CDR3 protein. The sample comprises about 440,000 distinct CDR3 sequences, more than 13% of which are singletons, and over 15% rests with the top ten. Documented time point: newly diagnosed GD, antithyroid drugs for less than 3 months. There was RNA extracted from PBMCs, and the TCR library was made from it. This sample was shared with a second study, whose subject was T cells in Graves' hyperthyroidism and ophthalmopathy.

This TCR was recovered from a woman aged 25 to 39 with Graves disease. The source was peripheral blood mononuclear cells (PBMCs), collected at new diagnosis, from a patient treated with antithyroid drugs.

The CDR3 here is CSVATGADTEAFF. CDR3 DNA sequence: TGCAGCGTTGCTACCGGGGCCGACACTGAAGCTTTCTTT. The chain is built from TRBV29-1 and TRBJ1-1, with D perhaps matching TRBD1 (5 bases). Germline V lookup: CDR1 SQVTM, CDR2 ANQGSEA. The CDR3 extends over 13 amino acids. Between the trimmed V and J ends, which lost 4 bases and 3 bases, there was a span of 12 bases.